This entry describes one T cell receptor beta chain. Its antigen is still unknown. These data are taken from a study of human T cells and chemical hapten exposure. Across the study: Per-sample variation in TCR yield stemmed mainly from small pooled library volume differences. Study-level results: Sensitizing with DPC caused no change in TCRs above 1 in 1000 frequency.

The library labeled individual cDNA molecules by adding unique molecular identifiers to them. In the authors' workflow: Between about 23,224 and 750,000 TCRs appeared in each sample, and the median stood at 95,638. Each CDR3 protein gets one entry after TCRdb re-called the RACE reads with MiXCR. The V and J calls were not made by the authors but by TCRdb's processing. Of about 130,000 distinct CDR3 sequences in the sample, about 8.2% were seen once. Between the trimmed V and J ends, which lost 1 base and 1 base, there was a span of 13 bases. CDR1 is SEHNR, CDR2 FQNEAQ, per germline (reference sequence). CDR3 length equals 16 residues. Time point noted: healthy volunteer bleed at 2 weeks. Unfractionated whole blood yielded the extracted total RNA.

This clonotype originated in a male donor in good health. Some clones in this sample may be carry-over from other donors' samples. The rearrangement joins TRBV7-9 to TRBJ1-1, with D tentatively TRBD1 (6 bases). Sequenced material: whole blood. Written as DNA, the CDR3 is TGTGCCAGCAGCTTAGGGGGTGGGGGACAGAACACTGAAGCTTTCTTT. Translation: CASSLGGGGQNTEAFF.